These 25 T cell receptor beta chains originate from one sample sequenced in a study of blood T cell repertoires in COVID-19. TCRdb's table, derived via immunoSEQ multiplex PCR, lists solely in-frame clones and lacks some. Among roughly 140,000 clones, approximately 80% were seen once, and the ten largest hold 0.45% to 0.6%. The sequenced material came from peripheral blood. All receptors come from a man aged 55 to 70 with acute or convalescent COVID-19.

V and J are TRBV3-1 (or the pseudogene TRBV3-2) and TRBJ2-1, with 10 bases fitting TRBD1. The CDR3 length is 15 residues. The V gene's germline CDR1 is LGHDT and CDR2 YNNKEL (reference sequence). V shed 1 base, J shed 7 bases, and the junction held 4 bases outside the gene matches. CDR3 amino acids: CASSQGWTGGNEQFF. DNA of the CDR3: TGTGCCAGCAGCCAAGGGTGGACAGGGGGGAATGAGCAGTTCTTC.

This clone was detected once. The genes are TRBV11-3 and TRBJ2-2; D ambiguous. CDR1 and CDR2 from the germline V gene are SGHNT and YENEEA. This CDR3 has 14 residues. V lost 0 bases, J lost 3 bases, and 5 bases lay in between. The DNA for the CDR3 is TGTGCCAGCAGCTTAGATTCTCACACCGGGGAGCTGTTTTTT. This gives the protein CASSLDSHTGELFF.

The rearrangement joins TRBV11-3 to TRBJ2-6; possibly TRBD2 for D (7 bases). The CDR3 covers 16 residues. Between the trimmed V and J ends, which lost 1 base and 4 bases, there was a span of 11 bases. The germline V gene encodes CDR1 SGHNT and CDR2 YENEEA. The CDR3 DNA follows: TGTGCCAGCAGCTTAGTGGGGGGGCGAGGGGCCAACGTCCTGACTTTC. Amino acids: CASSLVGGRGANVLTF.

The rearrangement uses TRBV7-2 and TRBJ2-1, with a possible D match to TRBD1 (5 bases). The length of the CDR3 is 17 residues. V lost 5 bases and J lost 3, with 20 bases in between. Germline CDR1 and CDR2: SGHTA and FQGNSA. CDR3 amino acids: CASSKVGQGVHYNEQFF. In DNA form, the CDR3 reads TGTGCCAGCAGCAAAGTTGGGCAGGGCGTACACTACAATGAGCAGTTCTTC.

The V and J genes are TRBV10-3 and TRBJ1-3; 9 nucleotides align to TRBD1. The V gene end was trimmed by 10 bases and the J gene end by 0 bases; junction bases not matched to a gene: 19. The germline gives CDR1 ENHRY, CDR2 SYGVKD. The CDR3 has 19 residues. CDR3 sequence (DNA): TGTGCCACCGCTACCGGGACAGGGTCCGCTAGGAGCTCTGGAAACACCATATATTTT. The encoded protein is CATATGTGSARSSGNTIYF.

The chain couples TRBV7-2 to TRBJ2-1; perhaps TRBD2 as D (6 bases). The germline V and J ends were trimmed by 2 bases and 9 bases, with 23 bases remaining between them. This CDR3 is built from 17 residues. Germline V lookup: CDR1 SGHTA, CDR2 FQGNSA. This CDR3 reads CASSLMAGTGTGGEQFF. CDR3 in DNA: TGTGCCAGCAGCTTAATGGCGGGGACTGGCACCGGGGGTGAGCAGTTCTTC.

The chain recombines TRBV19 with TRBJ1-5; 11 nucleotides align to TRBD1. The germline CDR1 and CDR2 sequences are LNHDA and SQIVND (reference sequence). The CDR3 totals 13 residues. V shed 6 bases, J shed 7 bases, and the junction held 2 bases outside the gene matches. The CDR3 DNA follows: TGTGCCAGTAGAGGACAGGGGGCCCAGCCCCAGCATTTT. The encoded protein is CASRGQGAQPQHF.

The chain recombines TRBV10-3 with TRBJ2-3, with 8 bases that match TRBD2. The V gene end was trimmed by 8 bases and the J gene end by 4 bases; junction bases not matched to a gene: 11. This CDR3 is built from 15 residues. Germline V CDR1 and CDR2: ENHRY, SYGVKD. The CDR3 here is CAIGGGSGAADTQYF. The CDR3, as DNA: TGTGCCATCGGAGGGGGTAGCGGGGCGGCAGATACGCAGTATTTT.

The J gene is TRBJ1-5, the V gene TRBV6-6; D gene uncertain. Germline values: CDR1 MNHNY, CDR2 SVGAGI (reference sequence). V was pared by 2 bases and J by 4 bases, with 12 bases between. This CDR3 has 15 amino acids. The CDR3 spells CASSYSEGWNQPQHF. DNA for the CDR3: TGTGCCAGCAGTTACAGTGAGGGATGGAATCAGCCCCAGCATTTT.

The chain carries TRBV6-5 and TRBJ2-5; maybe TRBD2 (6 bases). CDR3 length: 11 residues. From germline, CDR1 is MNHEY and CDR2 SVGAGI. Trimming pared 6 bases from V and 5 bases from J, leaving 7 bases between. CDR3 in DNA: TGTGCCAGCAGCAGCGGGGAGACCCAGTACTTC. Translating gives CASSSGETQYF.

The V call is TRBV20-1, the J call TRBJ1-5; D unresolved. From germline, CDR1 is DFQATT and CDR2 SNEGSKA (reference sequence). The CDR3 spans 15 residues. Between the trimmed V and J ends, which lost 3 bases and 1 base, there was a span of 13 bases. The CDR3 DNA follows: TGCAGTGCTAGTTCTCCAGGCCAGAGCAATCAGCCCCAGCATTTT. Translated: CSASSPGQSNQPQHF.

This clone was observed a few times. The rearrangement joins TRBV18 to TRBJ1-1; unclear D gene. CDR3 length equals 13 residues. Germline V gives CDR1 KGHSH, CDR2 LQKENI. Deletions cut 3 bases from V and 6 bases from J, with 11 bases between. CDR3 in DNA: TGTGCCAGCTCACCTAAACGGGATGCTGAAGCTTTCTTT. Its translation is CASSPKRDAEAFF.

This chain uses TRBV11-3 with TRBJ1-1; a possible D gene is TRBD1 (5 bases). The V end was cut by 2 bases, the J end by 7 bases, with 8 bases between. The length of the CDR3 is 12 residues. Germline V lookup: CDR1 SGHNT, CDR2 YENEEA. In DNA, the CDR3 is TGTGCCAGCAGCTTAAAGGGGTATGAAGCTTTCTTT. Translating gives CASSLKGYEAFF.

V usage is TRBV14 and J usage is TRBJ1-1; 8 positions match TRBD1. The V segment lost 2 bases and the J segment 5 bases; nucleotides outside the gene matches: 13. Germline V CDR1 and CDR2: SGHDN, FVKESK. The CDR3 extends over 17 amino acids. CDR3 DNA sequence: TGTGCCAGCAGCCAATTTGAGGCAGGGGGCGTCTTTACTGAAGCTTTCTTT. Protein product: CASSQFEAGGVFTEAFF.

The V gene is TRBV9, the J gene TRBJ2-7; 8 nucleotides match TRBD2. The CDR3 is 16 amino acids. Germline CDR1 and CDR2: SGDLS and YYNGEE. V shed 2 bases and J 7 bases; nucleotides not matched to a gene: 14. The CDR3 nucleotides are TGTGCCAGCAGCGTTGGGACGACTAGCGTCACCTCGGAGCAGTACTTC. As protein: CASSVGTTSVTSEQYF. Together with reference TRBV9 and TRBJ2-7, the CDR3 gives the full variable domain: DSGVTQTPKHLITATGQRVTLRCSPRSGDLSVYWYQQSLDQGLQFLIQYYNGEERAKGNILERFSAQQFPDLHSELNLSSLELGDSALYFCASSVGTTSVTSEQYFGPGTRLTVT.

In this sample, this clone turned up once. The rearrangement joins TRBV2 to TRBJ2-7; 9 nucleotides align to TRBD1. The ends lost 8 bases at V and 2 bases at J; junction bases unmatched: 7. Germline-derived CDR1 and CDR2 are SNHLY and FYNNEI. The CDR3 loop spans 14 amino acids. DNA of the CDR3: TGTGCCAGCGGACGGGGGACAGGGCCCTACGAGCAGTACTTC. This translates into CASGRGTGPYEQYF.

The rearrangement links TRBV30 to TRBJ2-3, with 9 bases fitting TRBD2. The length of the CDR3 is 14 residues. Germline lookup yields CDR1 GTSNPN and CDR2 SVGIG (reference sequence). The V segment lost 0 bases and the J segment 7 bases; nucleotides outside the gene matches: 5. The CDR3 here is CAWSVAGGINTQYF. CDR3 nucleotides: TGTGCCTGGAGTGTGGCGGGAGGGATAAATACGCAGTATTTT.

The J gene is TRBJ2-2, the V gene TRBV12-3 or TRBV12-4, with 10 bases aligning to TRBD2. The CDR3 extends over 13 amino acids. The V and J ends lost 6 bases and 6 bases, in that order; junction bases with no gene match: 1. The CDR3 region is CASSLAGAGELFF. The CDR3 DNA reads TGTGCCAGCAGCCTAGCGGGGGCCGGGGAGCTGTTTTTT.

The gene calls are TRBV5-1 and TRBJ1-6; maybe TRBD1 (6 bases). V gave up 0 bases and J gave up 4 bases, with 14 bases separating them. The CDR3 has 17 amino acids. Germline CDR1 and CDR2: SGHRS and YFSETQ. For the CDR3, the DNA is TGCGCCAGCAGCTTGGGACAGGCCCCGTTTTATAATTCACCCCTCCACTTT. Residues: CASSLGQAPFYNSPLHF.

The chain uses TRBV6-2 or TRBV6-3 and TRBJ2-2; a weak D match, TRBD1 (5 bases). CDR3 size: 19 residues. In germline, CDR1 is MNHEY, CDR2 SVGEGT. Trimming removed 0 bases from V and 0 bases from J, with 17 bases in between. The CDR3 loop reads CASSYSLETGRANTGELFF. The CDR3 nucleotides read TGTGCCAGCAGTTACTCCCTCGAAACCGGCAGGGCGAACACCGGGGAGCTGTTTTTT.

This clone is a singleton in its sample. This CDR3 is CASSYRTGGYTF. For the CDR3, the DNA is TGTGCCAGCAGTTACCGGACAGGCGGCTACACCTTC. J is TRBJ1-2 and V is TRBV6-2 or TRBV6-3; 7 bases map to TRBD1. The CDR3 extends over 12 amino acids. J gave up 8 bases and V 2 bases, and 2 bases lay outside the gene matches. CDR1 is MNHEY and CDR2 is SVGEGT in the germline V gene.

The rearrangement links TRBV30 to TRBJ1-5; 7 bases fit TRBD1. Germline V gene sequence: CDR1 GTSNPN, CDR2 SVGIG (reference sequence). Unmatched junction bases numbered 11, after V lost 2 bases and J lost 7 bases. This CDR3 region has 15 residues. DNA of the CDR3: TGTGCCTGGAGTTATGGGACAGAGGGAAGCCAGCCCCAGCATTTT. This gives the protein CAWSYGTEGSQPQHF.

This clone was observed a few times. This chain connects TRBV28 to TRBJ2-2; D is perhaps TRBD2 (6 bases). This CDR3 comprises 15 residues. V was cut by 5 bases and J by 3 bases, with 13 bases left in between. Germline-derived CDR1 and CDR2 are MDHEN and SYDVKM. The CDR3: CASSRGTWDTGELFF. CDR3 sequence (DNA): TGTGCCAGCAGTCGCGGGACGTGGGACACCGGGGAGCTGTTTTTT.

The chain has TRBV18 and TRBJ1-2; weak D call: TRBD1 (6 bases). The germline gives CDR1 KGHSH, CDR2 LQKENI. The germline V and J ends were trimmed by 6 bases and 4 bases, with 15 bases remaining between them. CDR3 size: 14 residues. This CDR3 is CASSRSGGRYGYTF. Here the CDR3 DNA reads TGTGCCAGCTCCCGCTCGGGGGGCCGCTATGGCTACACCTTC.

This chain joins TRBV7-8 and TRBJ2-7, with D possibly being TRBD1 (5 bases). CDR1 is SGHVS and CDR2 is FQNEAQ in the germline V gene. The CDR3 is 14 residues long. Trimming took off 3 bases at V and 2 bases at J, with 11 bases between the two ends. The CDR3 sequence is CASSFGPTAYEQYF. The CDR3 region has the DNA TGTGCCAGCAGCTTCGGACCGACAGCCTACGAGCAGTACTTC.